This T cell receptor (beta chain) was captured in a study of CD8 T cells in Susac syndrome. Study-wide results and limits: The relatively small number of individuals in the TCR sequencing and HLA analysis was acknowledged by the study.

A quantity of about 0.5 to 1 ug RNA underwent reverse transcription using random hexamers. Amplification of the TCR beta CDR3 was carried out by immunoSEQ multiplex PCR, which spanned a total of 54 Vbeta and 13 Jbeta segments. MiXCR, run by TCRdb on the immunoSEQ multiplex PCR reads, gives a single entry per CDR3 protein. The data hold about 430,000 distinct CDR3 sequences, with around 85% observed a single time. On this clonotype itself: Its antigen is as yet unknown.

From germline, CDR1 is MNHNS and CDR2 SASEGT. The CDR3 is 16 amino acids. The V gene end was trimmed by 6 bases and the J gene end by 5 bases; junction bases not matched to a gene: 10. Blood CD8+ and CD4+ T cells underwent high-throughput TCR beta sequencing. The chain links TRBV6-1 to TRBJ1-1, with 12 bases matching TRBD1. The receptor comes from a human donor with multiple sclerosis. What was sequenced was CD8+ T cells from PBMCs. The CDR3 region is CASSSGTGGALTEAFF. The CDR3 DNA reads TGTGCCAGCAGCTCCGGGACAGGGGGCGCGTTGACTGAAGCTTTCTTT.